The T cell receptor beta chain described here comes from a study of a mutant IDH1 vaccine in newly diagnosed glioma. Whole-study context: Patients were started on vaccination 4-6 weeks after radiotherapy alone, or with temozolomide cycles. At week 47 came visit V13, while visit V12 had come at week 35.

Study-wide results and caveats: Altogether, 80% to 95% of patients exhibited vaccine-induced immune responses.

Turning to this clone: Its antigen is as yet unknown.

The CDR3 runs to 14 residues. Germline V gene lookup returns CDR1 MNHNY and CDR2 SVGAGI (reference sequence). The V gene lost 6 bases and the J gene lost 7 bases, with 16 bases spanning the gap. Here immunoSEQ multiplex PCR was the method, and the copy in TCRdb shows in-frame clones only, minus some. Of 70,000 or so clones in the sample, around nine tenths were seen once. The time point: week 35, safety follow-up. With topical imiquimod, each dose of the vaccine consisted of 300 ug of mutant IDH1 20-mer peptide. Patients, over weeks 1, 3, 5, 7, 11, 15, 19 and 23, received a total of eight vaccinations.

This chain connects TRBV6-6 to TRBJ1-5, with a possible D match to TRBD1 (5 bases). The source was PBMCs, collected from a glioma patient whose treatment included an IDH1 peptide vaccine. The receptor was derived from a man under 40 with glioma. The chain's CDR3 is CASRPGTLAQPQHF. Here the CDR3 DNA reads TGTGCCAGCAGACCTGGGACCCTCGCGCAGCCCCAGCATTTT.